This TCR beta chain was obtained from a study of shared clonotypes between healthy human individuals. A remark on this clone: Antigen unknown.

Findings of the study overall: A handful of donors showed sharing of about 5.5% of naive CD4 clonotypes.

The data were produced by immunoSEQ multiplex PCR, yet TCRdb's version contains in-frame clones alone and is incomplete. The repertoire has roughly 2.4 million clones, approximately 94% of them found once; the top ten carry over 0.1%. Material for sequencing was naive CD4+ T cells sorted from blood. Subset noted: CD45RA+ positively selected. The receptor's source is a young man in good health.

The CDR3: CASSHPRVQGTEAFF. The CDR3, as DNA: TGTGCCAGCAGTCACCCCAGGGTCCAGGGCACTGAAGCTTTCTTT. The V call is TRBV6-5, the J call TRBJ1-1, with a weak D call TRBD1 (5 bases). Germline V gene sequence: CDR1 MNHEY, CDR2 SVGAGI. V lost 5 bases and J lost 4, with 17 bases in between. The CDR3 covers 15 residues.